These 27 T cell receptor beta chains share one sample of origin, sequenced in a study of T cell responses to AZD1222 COVID-19 vaccine. TCRdb keeps only in-frame clones here, not all; method: immunoSEQ multiplex PCR. The repertoire consists of approximately 170,000 clones, with over 85% occurring once and the leading ten covering 3.5% to 4.5%. Sequences were derived from peripheral blood, sampled on day 0 of AZD1222 vaccination. These receptor sequences come from an adult in good health.

The chain uses TRBV15 and TRBJ2-7; 11 bases line up with TRBD2. CDR1 and CDR2 (germline): LNHNV, YYDKDF (reference sequence). V trimming: 0 bases; J trimming: 9 bases; junction bases outside the gene matches: 13. This CDR3 comprises 17 residues. As DNA, the CDR3 is TGTGCCACCAGCAGAGATCTCCCCCTAGCGGGGGGACTGGGGCAGTACTTC. This encodes CATSRDLPLAGGLGQYF.

The rearrangement joins TRBV6-5 to TRBJ1-2; D perhaps matches TRBD1 (6 bases). This CDR3 spans 14 amino acids. Germline CDR1 reads MNHEY; CDR2 reads SVGAGI. V gave up 6 bases and J gave up 4 bases, with 15 bases separating them. CDR3 protein: CASSRGRNFYGYTF. In nucleotides, the CDR3 is TGTGCCAGCAGCAGGGGACGGAATTTCTATGGCTACACCTTC.

The chain carries TRBV19 and TRBJ2-1; perhaps D is TRBD1 or TRBD2 (5 bases each). The germline CDR1 and CDR2 sequences are LNHDA and SQIVND (reference sequence). This CDR3 contains 17 residues. Trimming shortened V by 5 bases and J by 5 bases, and 22 bases separated the two germline ends. The DNA for the CDR3 is TGTGCCAGTAGTCCCCTTGGGGGACGAATCACAAACAATGAGCAGTTCTTC. Its protein is CASSPLGGRITNNEQFF.

The gene calls are TRBV12-3 or TRBV12-4 and TRBJ1-1; a weak D match, TRBD1 (6 bases). The CDR3 length is 12 residues. With 6 bases removed from V and 8 bases from J, the gap between germline ends came to 13 bases. The CDR3 DNA reads TGTGCCAGCAGCCGGACAGTTTCCGAAGCTTTCTTT. It encodes CASSRTVSEAFF.

The chain has TRBV7-8 and TRBJ1-2; 7 positions agree with TRBD1. V shed 5 bases, J shed 1 base, and the junction held 10 bases outside the gene matches. CDR1 and CDR2 from the germline V gene are SGHVS and FQNEAQ. This CDR3 contains 16 residues. DNA for the CDR3: TGTGCCAGCAGCAACCCCTCCGGGACAGATAACTATGGCTACACCTTC. This codes for CASSNPSGTDNYGYTF.

The rearrangement uses TRBV5-6 and TRBJ2-3, with a tentative D call TRBD1 (6 bases). V was pared by 4 bases and J by 0 bases, with 15 bases between. Germline V gene sequence: CDR1 SGHDT, CDR2 YYEEEE. The CDR3 consists of 16 residues. The CDR3 DNA follows: TGTGCCAGCAGCCCCCCTTGGGGGCCTAGCACAGATACGCAGTATTTT. Encoded protein: CASSPPWGPSTDTQYF. Variable domain in full (rest from reference TRBV5-6 and TRBJ2-3): DAGVTQSPTHLIKTRGQQVTLRCSPKSGHDTVSWYQQALGQGPQFIFQYYEEEERQRGNFPDRFSGHQFPNYSSELNVNALLLGDSALYLCASSPPWGPSTDTQYFGPGTRLTVL.

This chain connects TRBV9 to TRBJ1-3, with no clear D. V lost 0 bases and J 2 bases, leaving 12 bases between the germline ends. Germline V gene sequence: CDR1 SGDLS, CDR2 YYNGEE. The CDR3 totals 16 residues. For the CDR3, the DNA is TGTGCCAGCAGCGTAGGTCCGCCCAATGCTGGAAACACCATATATTTT. It codes for CASSVGPPNAGNTIYF.

This clone came up a few times. The chain combines TRBV5-5 with TRBJ1-6; weak D call: TRBD1 (6 bases). V was clipped by 4 bases and J by 11 bases, with 16 bases between them. The CDR3 is 14 residues long. Germline V gene sequence: CDR1 SGHKS, CDR2 YYEKEE (reference sequence). For the CDR3, the DNA is TGTGCCAGCAGCCCGGGACATGCGGGCACACCCCTCCACTTT. Protein: CASSPGHAGTPLHF.

The V and J genes are TRBV7-8 and TRBJ1-1; D may be TRBD1 (5 bases). The CDR3 is 13 residues long. Deletions cut 1 base from V and 4 bases from J, with 7 bases between. CDR1 is SGHVS, CDR2 FQNEAQ, per germline. The CDR3 DNA sequence: TGTGCCAGCAGCTTAGGGGGCGTCACTGAAGCTTTCTTT. It is translated as CASSLGGVTEAFF. The whole variable domain, remainder taken from reference TRBV7-8 and TRBJ1-1, is GAGVSQSPRYKVAKRGQDVALRCDPISGHVSLFWYQQALGQGPEFLTYFQNEAQLDKSGLPSDRFFAERPEGSVSTLKIQRTQQEDSAVYLCASSLGGVTEAFFGQGTRLTVV.

The V and J genes are TRBV20-1 and TRBJ1-2; tentative D call: TRBD1 (5 bases). Germline V lookup: CDR1 DFQATT, CDR2 SNEGSKA (reference sequence). This CDR3 has 12 residues. The ends were cut back, 3 bases at V and 4 bases at J, with 9 bases in the middle. The CDR3 coding sequence is TGCAGTGCTAGTTCCAGGGTCTATGGCTACACCTTC. Its protein product is CSASSRVYGYTF.

This rearrangement joins TRBV7-2 to TRBJ2-1; 11 bases line up with TRBD2. The germline V gene has CDR1 SGHTA and CDR2 FQGNSA. Trimming cost V 3 bases and J 8 bases; bases outside gene matches: 6. The length of the CDR3 is 15 residues. The CDR3, as DNA: TGTGCCAGCAGCTTTCTAGCGGGAGGAAGGGATGAGCAGTTCTTC. Amino acid sequence: CASSFLAGGRDEQFF.

The chain carries TRBV13 and TRBJ2-1; 12 bases are a match to TRBD2. Losses at the gene ends were 3 bases for V and 0 bases for J; bases not matched to a gene: 9. Germline CDR1 and CDR2: PRHDT and FYEKMQ (reference sequence). The CDR3 spans 19 residues. The CDR3 DNA reads as TGTGCCAGCAGCTTGGCTAGCGGGGGGGTGAGAAGCTCCTACAATGAGCAGTTCTTC. Translating gives CASSLASGGVRSSYNEQFF.

The V call is TRBV5-4, the J call TRBJ1-1, with D perhaps TRBD1 (5 bases). The germline CDR1 and CDR2 sequences are SGHNT and YYREEE (reference sequence). With 3 bases removed from V and 0 bases from J, the gap between germline ends came to 9 bases. CDR3 length equals 14 residues. As DNA, the CDR3 is TGTGCCAGCAGCTCTTCAGGGATGAACACTGAAGCTTTCTTT. This encodes CASSSSGMNTEAFF.

This clone was seen more than once but under ten times. V is TRBV6-5 and J is TRBJ1-3, with D uncertain. This CDR3 is 15 amino acids long. Germline CDR1 and CDR2: MNHEY and SVGAGI. Trimming removed 6 bases from V and 3 bases from J, with 15 bases in between. The CDR3 nucleotides read TGTGCCAGCAGCAAACATGGGTTAGGTGGAAACACCATATATTTT. Its protein is CASSKHGLGGNTIYF.

This clone appeared once. This chain connects TRBV4-1 to TRBJ1-1; D gene ambiguous. The ends were cut back, 6 bases at V and 2 bases at J, with 16 bases in the middle. Germline CDR1 MGHRA, CDR2 YSYEKL. CDR3 length: 15 amino acids. CDR3 protein: CASRHFRAGNTEAFF. The DNA of the CDR3 is TGCGCCAGCAGACACTTCCGCGCGGGCAACACTGAAGCTTTCTTT.

The chain employs TRBV27 and TRBJ1-5; D not resolved. Germline V CDR1 and CDR2: MNHEY, SMNVEV (reference sequence). This CDR3 is built from 13 residues. The ends were cut back, 6 bases at V and 3 bases at J, with 9 bases in the middle. The CDR3 DNA is TGTGCCAGCAGGAGAAGGGACAATCAGCCCCAGCATTTT. Amino acid sequence: CASRRRDNQPQHF.

The V gene is TRBV19, the J gene TRBJ1-1; a possible D gene is TRBD1 (5 bases). There are 13 residues in the CDR3. Germline assignment: CDR1 LNHDA and CDR2 SQIVND (reference sequence). V lost 9 bases and J lost 3, with 14 bases in between. The CDR3 reads CASRVSPYTEAFF. The CDR3, as DNA: TGTGCCAGCAGGGTCTCTCCCTACACTGAAGCTTTCTTT. The full variable domain, its missing parts supplied by reference TRBV19 and TRBJ1-1, is DGGITQSPKYLFRKEGQNVTLSCEQNLNHDAMYWYRQDPGQGLRLIYYSQIVNDFQKGDIAEGYSVSREKKESFPLTVTSAQKNPTAFYLCASRVSPYTEAFFGQGTRLTVV.

The V call is TRBV12-5, the J call TRBJ2-1; D not resolved. Germline V gene sequence: CDR1 LGHNT, CDR2 FRNRAP. Trimming left V 5 bases short and J 6 bases short, with 11 bases between. This CDR3 contains 13 residues. This chain's CDR3 is CASGTNVLNEQFF. CDR3 nucleotides: TGTGCTAGTGGTACAAACGTCCTCAATGAGCAGTTCTTC.

The table lists this clone with a count of one. The rearrangement links TRBV6-5 to TRBJ2-7; tentatively, D is TRBD1 (6 bases). The CDR3 totals 12 residues. Germline lookup yields CDR1 MNHEY and CDR2 SVGAGI. V was pared by 6 bases and J by 3 bases, with 9 bases between. CDR3 in amino acids: CASSKGDYEQYF. The CDR3 nucleotides are TGTGCCAGCAGCAAGGGGGACTACGAGCAGTACTTC.

The chain employs TRBV27 and TRBJ1-5, with D perhaps TRBD1 (5 bases). This CDR3 comprises 16 residues. From germline, CDR1 is MNHEY and CDR2 SMNVEV (reference sequence). V lost 6 bases and J 7 bases, leaving 22 bases between the germline ends. CDR3 nucleotides: TGTGCCAGCAGCATGGCCGGGCAGGGCCCTTTCCAGCCCCAGCATTTT. Translated, it gives CASSMAGQGPFQPQHF.

The chain has TRBV19 and TRBJ2-4; possibly TRBD1 for D (7 bases). CDR3 length: 13 residues. V was pared by 7 bases and J by 8 bases, with 15 bases between. Germline V gene sequence: CDR1 LNHDA, CDR2 SQIVND (reference sequence). The CDR3 sequence: CASKIRGEDIQYF. The CDR3, as DNA: TGTGCCAGTAAGATCAGGGGGGAGGACATTCAGTACTTC.

This clone has just one count. The gene calls are TRBV5-4 and TRBJ2-5; D gene unclear. Trimming removed 0 bases at V and 4 bases at J, with 1 base between. The CDR3 is made up of 11 amino acids. Per germline, CDR1 SGHNT and CDR2 YYREEE (reference sequence). CDR3 coding DNA: TGTGCCAGCAGCTTGGCAGAGACCCAGTACTTC. Protein product: CASSLAETQYF.

This chain connects TRBV6-5 to TRBJ2-7; unclear D gene. Per germline, CDR1 MNHEY and CDR2 SVGAGI. Trimming took 4 bases from V and 0 from J, leaving 7 bases between them. This CDR3 comprises 13 residues. For the CDR3, the DNA is TGTGCCAGCAGTTCGGCCCCCTCCTACGAGCAGTACTTC. As protein: CASSSAPSYEQYF.

The chain employs TRBV6-4 and TRBJ1-2; D possibly corresponds to TRBD1 (6 bases). In germline, CDR1 is MRHNA, CDR2 SNTAGT. V gave up 6 bases and J gave up 4 bases, with 12 bases separating them. This CDR3 is built from 13 residues. This CDR3 is CASRQGFSYGYTF. DNA of the CDR3: TGTGCCAGCAGACAGGGATTTAGCTATGGCTACACCTTC.

The chain has TRBV30 and TRBJ2-2; a weak D match, TRBD1 (5 bases). The V end lost 5 bases, the J end lost 1 base, and 17 bases lay between the germline ends. Per the germline V gene, CDR1 is GTSNPN and CDR2 is SVGIG (reference sequence). The CDR3 runs to 16 residues. The CDR3 protein is CAWCSENRLNTGELFF. As DNA, the CDR3 is TGTGCCTGGTGCTCGGAAAACAGGCTGAACACCGGGGAGCTGTTTTTT.

The V call is TRBV10-2, the J call TRBJ1-1; a weak D match, TRBD1 (6 bases). Trimming shortened V by 8 bases and J by 7 bases, and 23 bases separated the two germline ends. The CDR3 totals 15 residues. The germline CDR1 and CDR2 sequences are WSHSY and SAAADI. The CDR3 here is CASEGGQGSIFEAFF. As DNA, the CDR3 is TGCGCCAGCGAGGGGGGGCAGGGGAGCATATTTGAAGCTTTCTTT.

The count of this clone is one. The gene calls are TRBV2 and TRBJ2-5, with 14 bases matching TRBD2. With 6 bases clipped from V and 2 bases from J, the junction kept 5 bases outside the gene matches. The germline V gene encodes CDR1 SNHLY and CDR2 FYNNEI. The CDR3 totals 16 residues. The CDR3 sequence: CASRGLAGARQETQYF. The CDR3 DNA is TGTGCCAGCAGGGGACTAGCGGGAGCCCGACAAGAGACCCAGTACTTC.